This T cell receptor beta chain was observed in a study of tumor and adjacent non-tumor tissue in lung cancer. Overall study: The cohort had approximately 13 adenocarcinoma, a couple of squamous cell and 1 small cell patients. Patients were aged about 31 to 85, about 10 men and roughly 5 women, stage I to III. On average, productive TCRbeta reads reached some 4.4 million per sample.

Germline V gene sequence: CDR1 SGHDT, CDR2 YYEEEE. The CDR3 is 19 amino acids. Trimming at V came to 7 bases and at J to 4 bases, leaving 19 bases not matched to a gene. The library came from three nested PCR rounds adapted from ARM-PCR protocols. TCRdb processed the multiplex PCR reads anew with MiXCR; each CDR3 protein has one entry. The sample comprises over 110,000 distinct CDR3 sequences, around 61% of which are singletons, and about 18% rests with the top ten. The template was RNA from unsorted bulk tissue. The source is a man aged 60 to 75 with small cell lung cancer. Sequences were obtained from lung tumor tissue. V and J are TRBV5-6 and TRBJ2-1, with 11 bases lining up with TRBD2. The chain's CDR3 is CASGSLGRDPSGRYNEQFF. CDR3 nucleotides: TGTGCCAGCGGCTCTCTGGGGCGGGACCCTAGCGGGAGGTACAATGAGCAGTTCTTC.